This T cell receptor beta chain was obtained from a study of human T cells and chemical hapten exposure (dated by TCRdb to the early 2020s). Background on the whole study: For sensitization, 2% DPC in acetone was applied to a roughly 2 cm by roughly 2 cm area of upper inner arm skin. Libraries were combined into a pool for sequencing, and differences in TCR yield between samples came mainly from small differences in library volumes within the pool. The patient cohort, mostly female, included alopecia areata with under or over 50% scalp involvement, alopecia totalis and alopecia universalis. Blood samples were taken from patients before sensitization (week 0) and at 2, 6 and about 24 weeks after DPC sensitization. Some 29 alopecia patients provided blood for TCR sequencing at one to four time points (pre-sensitization, 2, 6 and 24 weeks). This study followed changes in the peripheral blood TCR repertoire in vivo during primary and secondary sensitization of alopecia patients to the hapten diphenylcyclopropenone (DPC). Weekly therapeutic DPC doses were additionally applied to the scalp of patients throughout the roughly 23-week study period. Patch testing was performed on the upper back with Finn chambers containing 0.01% DPC, and the patch tests were scored after 6 days according to International Contact Dermatitis Research Group standards.

CDR1 is given as SGHTA and CDR2 as FQGNSA, both from the germline V gene. V and J lose 3 bases and 5 bases, and a span of 11 bases separates them. The CDR3 numbers 14 residues from cysteine through phenylalanine. The only DNA kept is the CDR3, 42 bases in frame from the first base. As to this clonotype: Its antigen specificity is not known. The sample holds no much larger clone one base away, and base qualities are not on file.

The sample's time point label, decoded: patch test 1, 2 weeks after DPC sensitization. The treatment or condition label, as the study defines it: therapeutic diphenylcyclopropenone sensitization with weekly scalp DPC. At every patch-test visit, the blood draw took place before the patch test was put on. Eligible patients were aged 18 to 70, diagnosed with alopecia, deemed suitable for DPC therapy, and excluded if pregnant. Total RNA was extracted from unfractionated whole blood collected in Tempus Blood RNA tubes. On the study overall, not on this receptor specifically: Compared with pre-sensitization or healthy control sets, expanded TCRs formed significantly more large CDR3 similarity clusters, which is consistent with antigen-driven responses. Alopecia, a presumed autoimmune disease, was present in all patients, so the immune response of the patients might differ from that of healthy individuals. After repeated subsampling, the strength of the expansion versus patch-test correlation and the threshold at which it became significant changed. Patch test score correlated positively with the number of PT1 expanded TCRs, reaching significance at thresholds 8, 16 and 32 but not at 4. No change with DPC sensitization was found in the number of TCRs above 1 in 1000 frequency, and no evidence of global repertoire structure alterations was found.

Libraries were built with RACE. Sequenced on a NextSeq 500. Library preparation attached unique molecular identifiers to individual cDNA molecules for quantitative, reproducible TCR counting. For every blood RNA sample, sequencing covered both the TCR alpha and TCR beta chains. Per the authors' processing: Samples had a median of about 96,000 TCRs, with a range from about 20,000 to 690,600. V, J and CDR3 annotation of the TCR reads was performed with the Decombinator software suite. For the PS versus PT1 abundance plots, all samples were subsampled to the same number of TCRs (28,000). Expanded TCRs were defined as absent before sensitization and observed at least eight times at the 2-week time point. In-frame beta chains were kept once TCRdb had trimmed the public reads at Q25 with fastp and called clones with MiXCR. One record per CDR3 amino acid sequence lists the most common genes and DNA. For this entry, the V and J calls and clone size follow TCRdb and not the study's own pipeline. The sample table lists about 120,000 distinct CDR3 sequences, roughly an eighth of them with a count of one. The ten largest clones represent 0.8% to 1% of the sample.

The rearranged chain carries TRBV7-2 and TRBJ2-1, with the D assignment possibly TRBD1 or TRBD2, given 5 matching bases for each. The source was whole blood, collected in connection with sensitization to the hapten diphenylcyclopropenone (DPC). The receptor comes from a man younger than 30 with alopecia areata. Some clones in this sample may be carry-over from other donors' samples. The CDR3 reads as follows: CASSLWGPNNEQFF. The bases read TGTGCCAGCAGCTTGTGGGGACCCAACAATGAGCAGTTCTTC.